Below, 19 T cell receptor beta chains from the same sample are listed, as sequenced in a study of technical replicates of blood from a few donors. The repertoire was sequenced with immunoSEQ multiplex PCR; TCRdb's copy has only in-frame clones and lacks some. The sample holds some 80,000 clones, 90% to 97% seen once. Sequencing was carried out using T cells isolated from PBMCs. The receptors stem from a human donor in good health.

CDR3 sequence: CASSPDREANYGYTF. DNA of the CDR3: TGTGCCAGCAGTCCCGACAGGGAAGCGAACTATGGCTACACCTTC. This chain joins TRBV28 and TRBJ1-2, with TRBD1 identical over 7 bases. The CDR3 loop spans 15 amino acids. CDR1 and CDR2 from the germline V gene are MDHEN and SYDVKM. With V trimmed by 5 bases and J by 2 bases, 8 bases remained unmatched.

V is TRBV28 and J is TRBJ2-7; 8 nucleotides match TRBD2. From germline, CDR1 is MDHEN and CDR2 SYDVKM. V lost 1 base, J lost 6 bases, and 5 bases stayed unmatched. The CDR3 sequence is 14 residues long. CDR3 coding DNA: TGTGCCAGCAGTTTATTGGCGGGAGGTTTCGAGCAGTACTTC. This codes for CASSLLAGGFEQYF. The whole variable domain, remainder taken from reference TRBV28 and TRBJ2-7, is DVKVTQSSRYLVKRTGEKVFLECVQDMDHENMFWYRQDPGLGLRLIYFSYDVKMKEKGDIPEGYSVSREKKERFSLILESASTNQTSMYLCASSLLAGGFEQYFGPGTRLTVT.

The chain uses TRBV7-3 and TRBJ2-1, with TRBD2 matching 12 bases. This CDR3 has 16 residues. Germline V CDR1 and CDR2: SGHTA, FQGTGA. The ends lost 5 bases at V and 4 bases at J; junction bases unmatched: 6. CDR3 loop: CASSLRTSGIYNEQFF. The CDR3 bases are TGTGCCAGCAGCCTCCGGACTAGCGGGATTTACAATGAGCAGTTCTTC.

The chain combines TRBV4-1 with TRBJ2-1; 8 nucleotides match TRBD2. The germline CDR1 and CDR2 sequences are MGHRA and YSYEKL. This CDR3 has 18 residues. After removal of 1 base from V and 8 bases from J, the junction contained 16 bases not matched to a gene. The CDR3 spells CASSQGGTAGGLLYEQFF. CDR3 coding DNA: TGCGCCAGCAGCCAAGGGGGGACGGCGGGAGGATTGCTGTATGAGCAGTTCTTC.

The rearrangement links TRBV7-9 to TRBJ2-7; D is perhaps TRBD2 (5 bases). Germline V CDR1 and CDR2: SEHNR, FQNEAQ (reference sequence). The V gene lost 3 bases and the J gene lost 3 bases, with 6 bases spanning the gap. The CDR3 contains 12 residues. CDR3 in amino acids: CASSFRDYEQYF. The CDR3 DNA follows: TGTGCCAGCAGCTTCCGGGACTACGAGCAGTACTTC.

This clone has just one count. The V call is TRBV5-6, the J call TRBJ2-1; D perhaps matches TRBD1 (5 bases). The CDR3 loop spans 13 amino acids. Per the germline V gene, CDR1 is SGHDT and CDR2 is YYEEEE. The V end lost 1 base, the J end lost 6 bases, and 8 bases lay between the germline ends. CDR3 nucleotides: TGTGCCAGCAGCTTGAATAGGGGCAATGAGCAGTTCTTC. Its protein is CASSLNRGNEQFF.

The chain couples TRBV9 to TRBJ2-1; 7 nucleotides line up with TRBD2. V trimming: 3 bases; J trimming: 4 bases; junction bases outside the gene matches: 10. This CDR3 has 16 amino acids. The germline V gene encodes CDR1 SGDLS and CDR2 YYNGEE. The chain's CDR3 is CASSERHGTKYNEQFF. The CDR3 bases are TGTGCCAGCAGCGAACGACACGGGACTAAATACAATGAGCAGTTCTTC.

In its sample, this clone was seen once. The gene calls are TRBV29-1 and TRBJ2-3; TRBD2 is a possible D gene (6 bases). The germline V and J ends were trimmed by 3 bases and 2 bases, with 15 bases remaining between them. This CDR3 region has 15 residues. Germline-derived CDR1 and CDR2 are SQVTM and ANQGSEA. The CDR3 spells CSVDRGGRSTDTQYF. As DNA, the CDR3 is TGCAGCGTTGATCGTGGTGGGAGGTCCACAGATACGCAGTATTTT.

CDR3: CASSWGGKGTGELFF. CDR3 DNA sequence: TGTGCCAGCAGTTGGGGCGGGAAGGGGACCGGGGAGCTGTTTTTT. This chain joins TRBV27 and TRBJ2-2; TRBD2 is a possible D gene (6 bases). The CDR3 runs to 15 residues. Germline CDR1 and CDR2: MNHEY and SMNVEV (reference sequence). Trimming removed 4 bases from V and 5 bases from J, with 14 bases in between.

The J gene is TRBJ2-7, the V gene TRBV19, with D perhaps TRBD1 (5 bases). The CDR3 length is 15 residues. V shed 5 bases and J shed 1 base, with 15 bases lying between them. Germline V CDR1 and CDR2: LNHDA, SQIVND (reference sequence). CDR3 sequence (DNA): TGTGCCAGTAGTCCCTTTTGGACACGATCCTACGAGCAGTACTTC. Translating it yields CASSPFWTRSYEQYF.

This clone has a single count. The CDR3 protein is CASSGQGAGYGYTF. DNA for the CDR3: TGTGCCAGCAGTGGGCAGGGGGCGGGCTATGGCTACACCTTC. This chain uses TRBV27 with TRBJ1-2; 8 bases match TRBD1. CDR1 and CDR2 (germline): MNHEY, SMNVEV (reference sequence). The trim removed 5 bases at V and 4 bases at J, leaving 6 bases unmatched. The CDR3 runs 14 residues.

This rearrangement joins TRBV6-5 to TRBJ2-1, with D possibly being TRBD2 (6 bases). Per germline, CDR1 MNHEY and CDR2 SVGAGI. Trimming shortened V by 6 bases and J by 3 bases, and 9 bases separated the two germline ends. The CDR3 runs 13 residues. The CDR3 protein is CASSMGLYNEQFF. The CDR3 DNA sequence: TGTGCCAGCAGCATGGGACTCTACAATGAGCAGTTCTTC.

The V call is TRBV5-6, the J call TRBJ2-5; D remains ambiguous. The DNA end is a closer match to TRBJ2-7, so the J assignment may be wrong. In germline, CDR1 is SGHDT, CDR2 YYEEEE. The CDR3 length is 14 residues. The CDR3 protein is CASSLDLANYEQYF. In DNA form, the CDR3 reads TGTGCCAGCAGCTTGGATCTCGCGAACTACGAGCAGTACTTC.

The genes are TRBV19 and TRBJ2-7; 9 positions agree with TRBD1. The CDR3 sequence is 15 residues long. Germline V gives CDR1 LNHDA, CDR2 SQIVND (reference sequence). With V trimmed by 2 bases and J by 3 bases, 5 bases remained unmatched. CDR3 residues: CASSIIGQGFYEQYF. DNA of the CDR3: TGTGCCAGTAGTATAATTGGACAGGGGTTCTACGAGCAGTACTTC.

This rearrangement joins TRBV11-2 to TRBJ2-2; 9 bases map to TRBD1. This CDR3 has 14 residues. CDR1 is SGHAT, CDR2 FQNNGV, per germline. J was trimmed by 4 bases and V by 3 bases; bases with no gene match: 0. CDR3 sequence reads: CASSLGQGTGELFF. In DNA, the CDR3 is TGTGCCAGCAGCTTGGGACAGGGCACCGGGGAGCTGTTTTTT.

This chain joins TRBV9 and TRBJ1-1, with 8 bases identical to TRBD1. The CDR3 runs to 16 residues. V lost 3 bases, J lost 3 bases, and 10 bases stayed unmatched. Germline lookup yields CDR1 SGDLS and CDR2 YYNGEE. The CDR3 DNA reads TGTGCCAGCAGCGCCGATCAGACAGGGGAGGACACTGAAGCTTTCTTT. Amino acids: CASSADQTGEDTEAFF.

Only one count was recorded for this clone. V and J are TRBV14 and TRBJ1-1, with D maybe TRBD1 (6 bases). Germline V gene lookup returns CDR1 SGHDN and CDR2 FVKESK. The CDR3 contains 14 residues. The ends were cut back, 1 base at V and 3 bases at J, with 9 bases in the middle. CDR3 in amino acids: CASSQATGYTEAFF. CDR3 sequence (DNA): TGTGCCAGCAGCCAAGCAACAGGGTACACTGAAGCTTTCTTT.

The CDR3 bases are TGTGCCAGCAGTGAATTAGGGGTTGAGCAGTTCTTC. As protein: CASSELGVEQFF. This chain connects TRBV2 to TRBJ2-1; weak D call: TRBD1 (5 bases). CDR1 and CDR2 (germline): SNHLY, FYNNEI. V shed 2 bases and J shed 9 bases, with 8 bases lying between them. This CDR3 is built from 12 residues.

The chain employs TRBV13 and TRBJ2-1, with a weak D call TRBD2 (6 bases). This CDR3 is built from 15 residues. Germline values: CDR1 PRHDT, CDR2 FYEKMQ (reference sequence). V lost 5 bases and J 2 bases, leaving 13 bases between the germline ends. This CDR3 is CASSPPWEAYNEQFF. The CDR3 nucleotides are TGTGCCAGCAGCCCCCCCTGGGAGGCCTACAATGAGCAGTTCTTC.